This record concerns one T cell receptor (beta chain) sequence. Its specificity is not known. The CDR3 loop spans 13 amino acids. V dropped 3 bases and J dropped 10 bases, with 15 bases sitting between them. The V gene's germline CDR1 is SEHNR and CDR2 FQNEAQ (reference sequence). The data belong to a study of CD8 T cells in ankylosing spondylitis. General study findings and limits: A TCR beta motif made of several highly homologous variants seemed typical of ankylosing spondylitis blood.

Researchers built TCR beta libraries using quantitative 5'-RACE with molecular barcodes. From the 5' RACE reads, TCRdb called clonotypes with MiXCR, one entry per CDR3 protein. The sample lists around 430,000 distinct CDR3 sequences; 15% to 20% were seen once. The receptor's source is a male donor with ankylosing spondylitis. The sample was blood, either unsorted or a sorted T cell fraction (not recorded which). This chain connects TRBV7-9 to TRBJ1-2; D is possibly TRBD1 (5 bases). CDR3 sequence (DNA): TGTGCCAGCAGCTTCCCTACGGGGGTTGCCTACACCTTC. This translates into CASSFPTGVAYTF. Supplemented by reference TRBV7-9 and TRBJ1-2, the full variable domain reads DTGVSQNPRHKITKRGQNVTFRCDPISEHNRLYWYRQTLGQGPEFLTYFQNEAQLEKSRLLSDRFSAERPKGSFSTLEIQRTEQGDSAMYLCASSFPTGVAYTFGSGTRLTVV.